A single sample gave rise to the 12 T cell receptor beta chains below, sequenced in a study of blood T cell repertoires in COVID-19 (TCRdb year 2020). Libraries were prepared through the immunoSEQ multiplex PCR assay. TCRdb took over this immuneACCESS table, retaining in-frame rearrangements with V and J assigned. Such tables are incomplete; in checked studies, under half of the missing clones stem from an unresolved V gene, and the remainder is unexplained. The table for this sample lists some 130,000 clones; about 72% of them were counted only once. The ten largest clones capture about a tenth of the sample. Sequenced input: peripheral blood. Source of these receptors: a man between 60 and 70 years old who had recovered from COVID-19.

The rearrangement joins TRBV28 to TRBJ2-3; 7 nucleotides line up with TRBD2. Germline V gives CDR1 MDHEN, CDR2 SYDVKM. CDR3 length: 16 residues. V shed 1 base and J 4 bases; nucleotides not matched to a gene: 8. CDR3 in amino acids: CASSLFRASGPDTQYF. CDR3 coding DNA: TGTGCCAGCAGTTTATTTCGGGCTAGCGGACCAGATACGCAGTATTTT.

The chain has TRBV7-9 and TRBJ2-7; D may be TRBD2 (6 bases). Germline V gene lookup returns CDR1 SEHNR and CDR2 FQNEAQ (reference sequence). The CDR3 loop spans 18 amino acids. V shed 3 bases and J shed 3 bases, with 24 bases lying between them. CDR3 sequence reads: CASSLGPMWGEIDYEQYF. Written as DNA, the CDR3 is TGTGCCAGCAGCTTGGGGCCTATGTGGGGGGAGATCGACTACGAGCAGTACTTC.

A few counts support this clone. V and J are TRBV19 and TRBJ1-5, with TRBD1 matching over 7 bases. CDR3 length equals 16 residues. V lost 5 bases to trimming and J lost 3 bases; unmatched junction nucleotides: 10. Germline V gene lookup returns CDR1 LNHDA and CDR2 SQIVND (reference sequence). The CDR3 sequence is CASSPDRVYINQPQHF. As DNA, the CDR3 is TGTGCCAGTAGTCCAGACAGGGTTTACATCAATCAGCCCCAGCATTTT.

The rearrangement joins TRBV7-8 to TRBJ1-1, with a possible D match to TRBD1 (6 bases). CDR1 is SGHVS and CDR2 is FQNEAQ in the germline V gene. This CDR3 spans 13 amino acids. Trimming removed 6 bases from V and 8 bases from J, with 16 bases in between. The CDR3 protein is CASSRTDVGEAFF. The CDR3 DNA reads as TGTGCCAGCAGTCGGACAGACGTGGGGGAAGCTTTCTTT.

CDR3 sequence: CASSKKKGDWRQETQYF. The CDR3 DNA follows: TGTGCCAGCAGCAAAAAAAAGGGGGATTGGCGGCAAGAGACCCAGTACTTC. The chain is built from TRBV21-1 and TRBJ2-5; the D call in the table, TRBD1, was not verified against the DNA. TRBV21-1 is a recognized pseudogene. This CDR3 region has 17 residues.

The V and J genes are TRBV2 and TRBJ1-5, with 11 bases that match TRBD1. CDR3 length: 14 amino acids. The trim removed 8 bases at V and 7 bases at J, leaving 7 bases unmatched. Germline V lookup: CDR1 SNHLY, CDR2 FYNNEI. CDR3 loop: CASCAGQGGQPQHF. The CDR3 nucleotides are TGTGCCAGCTGTGCGGGACAGGGGGGCCAGCCCCAGCATTTT.

The chain combines TRBV7-9 with TRBJ2-3; 9 bases match TRBD2. The CDR3 loop spans 14 amino acids. Germline assignment: CDR1 SEHNR and CDR2 FQNEAQ (reference sequence). Trimming at V came to 11 bases and at J to 5 bases, leaving 11 bases not matched to a gene. The CDR3 is CAVGEAGGRDTQYF. The CDR3 coding sequence is TGTGCCGTGGGGGAAGCGGGAGGAAGAGATACGCAGTATTTT.

J is TRBJ2-7 and V is TRBV24-1; possibly TRBD1 for D (6 bases). Germline V gives CDR1 KGHDR, CDR2 SFDVKD. The CDR3 contains 14 residues. The ends were cut back, 4 bases at V and 7 bases at J, with 16 bases in the middle. CDR3 in DNA: TGTGCCACCAGTGACCCTGGGGGCACGGGTGAGCAGTACTTC. Protein sequence: CATSDPGGTGEQYF.

This clone was recorded only once. The chain is built from TRBV11-3 and TRBJ2-6; 8 bases fit TRBD1. V lost 5 bases to trimming and J lost 2 bases; unmatched junction nucleotides: 2. The CDR3 has 15 residues. CDR1 SGHNT and CDR2 YENEEA come from the germline V gene. For the CDR3, the DNA is TGTGCCAGCAGCAGGGGACAGGCTGGGGCCAACGTCCTGACTTTC. As protein: CASSRGQAGANVLTF.

The chain links TRBV6-2 or TRBV6-3 to TRBJ2-7; D is unclear. This CDR3 spans 12 amino acids. The ends were cut back, 5 bases at V and 1 base at J, with 6 bases in the middle. Germline CDR1 reads MNHEY; CDR2 reads SVGEGT. CDR3 protein: CASSQSSYEQYF. The CDR3 bases are TGTGCCAGCAGTCAGTCTTCCTACGAGCAGTACTTC.

This chain uses TRBV3-1 (or the pseudogene TRBV3-2) with TRBJ1-5; D gene uncertain. The V end lost 4 bases, the J end lost 4 bases, and 5 bases lay between the germline ends. CDR1 and CDR2 (germline): LGHDT, YNNKEL (reference sequence). The CDR3 consists of 12 residues. The chain's CDR3 is CASSLLNQPQHF. In DNA, the CDR3 is TGTGCCAGCAGCCTCCTAAATCAGCCCCAGCATTTT.

The V and J genes are TRBV4-3 and TRBJ2-1, with D tentatively TRBD1 (7 bases). Trimming took off 0 bases at V and 3 bases at J, with 12 bases between the two ends. The germline CDR1 and CDR2 sequences are LGHNA and YSLEER. The CDR3 is 16 residues long. CDR3 amino acids: CASSQDFQGGYNEQFF. The DNA of the CDR3 is TGCGCCAGCAGCCAAGATTTCCAGGGGGGCTACAATGAGCAGTTCTTC.